These T cell receptor beta chains were read from a single sample in a study of T cell clones after liver transplantation. Using immunoSEQ multiplex PCR, the repertoire was profiled, and TCRdb retains in-frame clones only, with some absent. This sample has 45,000 to 55,000 clones, with about 81% found just once. Source: CD4+ T cells from blood, taken before liver transplant. The receptors come from a human donor who received a liver transplant. CDR3s include the opening cysteine and the closing phenylalanine or tryptophan. A D gene is named only where the DNA matches it firmly. Expanded clones are given a class, and other clones once, few, many or no size at all.

D gene,clone size,V gene,J gene,CDR3 protein,CDR3 DNA
NA,NA,TRBV5-1,TRBJ2-5,CASSQRAGIGETQYF,TGCGCCAGCAGCCAAAGGGCGGGGATAGGGGAGACCCAGTACTTC
TRBD2,NA,TRBV9,TRBJ2-1,CASSVFGGRGYEQFF,TGTGCCAGCAGCGTTTTTGGCGGGAGAGGGTATGAGCAGTTCTTC
NA,NA,TRBV4-3,TRBJ2-2,CASSQDLVRTGELFF,TGCGCCAGCAGCCAAGATCTCGTGAGGACCGGGGAGCTGTTTTTT
TRBD1,NA,TRBV19,TRBJ1-2,CARLPPDRSNYGYTF,TGTGCCAGATTGCCTCCGGACAGGAGTAACTATGGCTACACCTTC
TRBD1,NA,TRBV5-1,TRBJ2-7,CASSYTRTGPYEQYF,TGCGCCAGCAGCTACACCCGGACAGGGCCCTACGAGCAGTACTTC
NA,NA,TRBV11-2,TRBJ2-1,CASSPGRFYNEQFF,TGTGCCAGCAGCCCGGGACGTTTTTACAATGAGCAGTTCTTC
NA,NA,TRBV6-1,TRBJ1-2,CASSPPGVYGYTF,TGTGCCAGCAGTCCTCCGGGGGTCTATGGCTACACCTTC
NA,NA,TRBV11-2,TRBJ2-7,CASSLGGAFSYEQYF,TGTGCCAGCAGCTTAGGCGGGGCCTTCTCCTACGAGCAGTACTTC
NA,NA,TRBV19,TRBJ1-2,CASSDTDIVRGYTF,TGTGCCAGTAGTGACACGGACATAGTACGTGGCTACACCTTC
NA,NA,TRBV7-3,TRBJ2-3,CASSNDATDTQYF,TGTGCCAGCAGCAATGACGCAACAGATACGCAGTATTTT
NA,once,TRBV6-6,TRBJ2-2,CASSRETGELFF,TGTGCCAGCAGTAGGGAGACCGGGGAGCTGTTTTTT
NA,many,TRBV4-1,TRBJ1-1,CASSQEKIAFF,TGCGCCAGCAGCCAAGAAAAAATAGCTTTCTTT
TRBD1,NA,TRBV18,TRBJ2-3,CASSSQGPDTQYF,TGTGCCAGCTCATCACAGGGGCCAGATACGCAGTATTTT
NA,NA,TRBV4-2,TRBJ2-2,CASSQGRGGAYSGELFF,TGTGCCAGCAGCCAAGGCCGTGGGGGGGCCTATAGCGGGGAGCTGTTTTTT
TRBD1,few,TRBV18,TRBJ1-1,CASSPGGGYTEAFF,TGTGCCAGCTCACCCGGAGGGGGCTATACTGAAGCTTTCTTT
NA,NA,TRBV7-6,TRBJ2-2,CASSRGLPNTGELFF,TGTGCCAGCAGCCGAGGACTACCAAACACCGGGGAGCTGTTTTTT
NA,NA,TRBV5-1,TRBJ2-2,CASSLTGMNTGELFF,TGCGCCAGCAGCTTGACAGGAATGAACACCGGGGAGCTGTTTTTT
NA,NA,TRBV4-3,TRBJ1-2,CASSQDYRVAYGYTF,TGCGCCAGCAGCCAAGACTACAGGGTGGCCTATGGCTACACCTTC
TRBD1,NA,TRBV25-1,TRBJ2-7,CASSEPGQGAEQYF,TGTGCCAGCAGTGAACCGGGACAGGGGGCCGAGCAGTACTTC
NA,NA,TRBV25-1,TRBJ2-2,CASANTGELFF,TGTGCCAGCGCGAACACCGGGGAGCTGTTTTTT
NA,NA,TRBV5-1,TRBJ1-1,CASSFFGDTEAFF,TGCGCCAGCAGCTTTTTCGGGGACACTGAAGCTTTCTTT
NA,NA,TRBV19,TRBJ2-1,CASSPRRDSYNEQFF,TGTGCCAGTAGTCCACGGCGCGATTCCTACAATGAGCAGTTCTTC
NA,NA,TRBV7-9,TRBJ2-7,CASSLQGAGHEQYF,TGTGCCAGCAGCTTACAGGGCGCTGGCCACGAGCAGTACTTC
NA,NA,TRBV29-1,TRBJ2-3,CSVGRGLAAADTQYF,TGCAGCGTCGGCAGGGGTCTAGCGGCGGCAGATACGCAGTATTTT
TRBD2,few,TRBV6-5,TRBJ2-3,CASSWTSGRLDTQYF,TGTGCCAGCAGCTGGACTAGCGGGAGGTTAGATACGCAGTATTTT
NA,NA,TRBV18,TRBJ2-1,CASSPQDNEQFF,TGTGCCAGCTCACCCCAAGACAATGAGCAGTTCTTC
TRBD2,NA,TRBV13,TRBJ2-7,CASSGGGYYEQYF,TGTGCCAGCTCTGGCGGGGGGTACTACGAGCAGTACTTC
NA,once,TRBV7-2,TRBJ2-5,CASSLGGHQETQYF,TGTGCCAGCAGCTTAGGGGGCCACCAAGAGACCCAGTACTTC
TRBD2,NA,TRBV5-4,TRBJ2-3,CASSSSLQRGVTDTQYF,TGTGCCAGCAGCTCGAGCCTCCAGCGGGGTGTTACAGATACGCAGTATTTT
NA,NA,TRBV2,TRBJ1-2,CASRPSSFSSGYTF,TGTGCCAGCAGGCCCTCTAGTTTCAGTAGTGGCTACACCTTC
NA,once,TRBV7-2,TRBJ2-5,CASSTQVGSAIQETQYF,TGTGCCAGCAGCACTCAGGTCGGATCTGCTATCCAAGAGACCCAGTACTTC
NA,NA,TRBV7-9,TRBJ2-2,CASSLGLGMGGELFF,TGTGCCAGCAGCTTAGGTCTCGGGATGGGCGGGGAGCTGTTTTTT
NA,NA,TRBV5-4,TRBJ1-1,CASSLDRRNTEAFF,TGTGCCAGCAGCTTGGACAGGAGGAACACTGAAGCTTTCTTT
TRBD1,NA,TRBV7-9,TRBJ2-7,CASSLGVGGTGVSYEQYF,TGTGCCAGCAGCTTAGGGGTAGGTGGGACAGGGGTTTCCTACGAGCAGTACTTC
NA,NA,TRBV18,TRBJ1-2,CASSEMANYGYTF,TGTGCCAGCTCAGAGATGGCTAACTATGGCTACACCTTC
NA,NA,TRBV11-2,TRBJ2-1,CASSSYSERSLQFF,TGTGCCAGCAGCTCATACTCAGAGCGGTCCCTCCAGTTCTTC